The following is a T cell receptor beta chain sequence with its context. Antigen unknown. This entry belongs to a study of cytomegalovirus exposure and HLA in healthy donors. Study context: Of several hundred genotyped donors, about 80% grouped in the Caucasian-associated ancestry cluster. Overall study findings and caveats: Segments of the TCR beta V type were, in most cases, productive about 90% or about 30% of the time in an earlier analysis. What was likely a sequencing artifact was a cluster of highly shared sequence variants.

Amplification used 60 Vbeta primers and 13 Jbeta primers. TCRdb's copy holds only in-frame clones and misses some; the assay was immunoSEQ multiplex PCR. The sample records around 91,000 clones, roughly 78% being singletons. Material: PBMCs. The TCR originated in a woman in her thirties or forties in good health and CMV-seropositive.

The CDR3 bases are TGTGCCAGCAGTGGACAGGGGGCTATGGCTTTCTTT. Its protein product is CASSGQGAMAFF. The chain combines TRBV2 with TRBJ1-1; 10 bases are a match to TRBD1. The CDR3 totals 12 residues. Losses at the gene ends were 4 bases for V and 11 bases for J; bases not matched to a gene: 4. Germline V lookup: CDR1 SNHLY, CDR2 FYNNEI.